This entry concerns a single T cell receptor (beta chain). Original methodology: From reference gene primer amplification, estimates of nucleated cell counts were derived. Profiled with immunoSEQ multiplex PCR; TCRdb holds only in-frame clones, not every one. V, J and clone size are those of that table, while D and trimming were read from the DNA. The sample has about 250,000 clones; about 90% are singletons. This sample was taken from a study of blood T cell repertoires in COVID-19. Whole-study context: Sites in the United States, Italy and Spain provided acute and convalescent COVID-19 samples. Nucleic acid was either cDNA or gDNA, and it came from T cells, B-cell-depleted T cells, or PBMCs.

The CDR3 consists of 18 residues. Germline loops: CDR1 SNHLY, CDR2 FYNNEI. Trimming pared 6 bases from V and 7 bases from J, leaving 30 bases between. This TCR derives from a young man with active or convalescent COVID-19. The chain is built from TRBV2 and TRBJ2-5, with TRBD2 as a possible D gene (6 bases). The sequenced sample was peripheral blood. CDR3 loop: CASSGGRQNPKYLGTQYF. In DNA, the CDR3 is TGTGCCAGCAGCGGGGGACGACAAAATCCCAAATATTTGGGGACCCAGTACTTC.